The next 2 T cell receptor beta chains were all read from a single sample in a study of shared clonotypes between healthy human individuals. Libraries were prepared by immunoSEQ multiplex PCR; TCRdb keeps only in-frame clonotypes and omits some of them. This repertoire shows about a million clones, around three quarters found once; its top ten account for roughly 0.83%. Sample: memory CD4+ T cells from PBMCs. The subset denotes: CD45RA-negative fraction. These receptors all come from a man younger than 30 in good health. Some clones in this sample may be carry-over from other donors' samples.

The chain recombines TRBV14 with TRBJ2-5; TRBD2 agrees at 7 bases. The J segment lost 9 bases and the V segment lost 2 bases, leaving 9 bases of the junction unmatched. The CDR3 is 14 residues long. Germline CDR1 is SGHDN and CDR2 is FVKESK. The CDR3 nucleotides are TGTGCCAGCAGCCAATTCCGGGACTATAATTCCCAGTACTTC. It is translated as CASSQFRDYNSQYF. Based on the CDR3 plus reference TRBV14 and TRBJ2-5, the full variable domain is EAGVTQFPSHSVIEKGQTVTLRCDPISGHDNLYWYRRVMGKEIKFLLHFVKESKQDESGMPNNRFLAERTGGTYSTLKVQPAELEDSGVYFCASSQFRDYNSQYFGPGTRLLVL.

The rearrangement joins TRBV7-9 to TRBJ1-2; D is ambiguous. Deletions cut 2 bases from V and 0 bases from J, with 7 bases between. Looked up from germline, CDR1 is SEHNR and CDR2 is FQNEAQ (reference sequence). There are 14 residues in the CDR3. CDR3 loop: CASSLKSSNYGYTF. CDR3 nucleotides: TGTGCCAGCAGCTTAAAATCTTCTAACTATGGCTACACCTTC.